These T cell receptor beta chains were read from a single sample in a study of Graves' ophthalmopathy and Graves' hyperthyroidism. TCRdb passed the multiplex PCR reads through MiXCR, listing each CDR3 protein once. The profile covers 400,000 to 450,000 distinct CDR3 sequences, with over 20% appearing a single time and approximately 3% taken by the ten largest. The specimen was peripheral blood. The receptor set was obtained from a woman in her late teens or twenties with stable Graves' hyperthyroidism. Each CDR3 is given with its conserved first and last residue. A D gene is named only where the DNA matches it firmly. Clone size is stated in some rows and not others, as once, few, many or a class when expanded.

CDR3: CASSYTGAQETQYF
DNA: TGTGCCAGCAGTTACACAGGGGCGCAAGAGACCCAGTACTTC
size: few
J: TRBJ2-5
V: TRBV6-5
length: 14
D: TRBD1

CDR3: CASSLSTRYGYTF
DNA: TGTGCCAGCAGTTTATCGACCCGCTATGGCTACACCTTC
size: many
J: TRBJ1-2
V: TRBV12-3/TRBV12-4
length: 13
D: NA

CDR3: CASSVERYTEAFF
DNA: TGTGCCAGCAGTGTTGAGCGGTACACTGAAGCTTTCTTT
size: many
J: TRBJ1-1
V: TRBV6-4
length: 13
D: NA

CDR3: CASSLRRGPYEQYF
DNA: TGTGCCAGCAGTTTAAGGAGGGGACCCTACGAGCAGTACTTC
size: many
J: TRBJ2-7
V: TRBV12-3/TRBV12-4
length: 14
D: NA

CDR3: CASSLYWGGQGLETQYF
DNA: TGTGCCAGCAGTTTATATTGGGGGGGACAGGGTTTGGAGACCCAGTACTTC
size: many
J: TRBJ2-5
V: TRBV28
length: 17
D: TRBD1

CDR3: CASSVGLTVYEQYF
DNA: TGTGCCAGCAGCGTCGGACTAACAGTCTACGAGCAGTACTTC
size: NA
J: TRBJ2-7
V: TRBV13
length: 14
D: NA

CDR3: CASSQVVSTRLSIQYF
DNA: TGTGCCAGCAGCCAAGTGGTCTCCACTAGACTGAGCATTCAGTACTTC
size: few
J: TRBJ2-4
V: TRBV3-1
length: 16
D: NA

CDR3: CASSQVGTEYNSPLHF
DNA: TGCGCCAGCAGCCAAGTCGGGACGGAATATAATTCACCCCTCCACTTT
size: many
J: TRBJ1-6
V: TRBV4-3
length: 16
D: NA

CDR3: CASNEGNTEAFF
DNA: TGTGCCAGCAACGAGGGGAACACTGAAGCTTTCTTT
size: once
J: TRBJ1-1
V: TRBV6-1
length: 12
D: NA

CDR3: CASSEYRNEQYF
DNA: TGTGCCAGCAGTGAATATCGCAACGAGCAGTACTTC
size: many
J: TRBJ2-7
V: TRBV25-1
length: 12
D: NA

CDR3: CASSYQPVGTGVGYTF
DNA: TGTGCCAGCAGTTACCAACCCGTCGGGACAGGGGTTGGCTACACCTTC
size: many
J: TRBJ1-2
V: TRBV6-5
length: 16
D: TRBD1

CDR3: CASSPFRSVSYEQYF
DNA: TGTGCCAGCAGCCCCTTTCGCAGTGTCTCCTACGAGCAGTACTTC
size: NA
J: TRBJ2-7
V: TRBV12-3/TRBV12-4
length: 15
D: NA

CDR3: CAWSVPPGTSSETQYF
DNA: TGTGCCTGGAGTGTGCCCCCCGGGACTAGCAGCGAGACCCAGTACTTC
size: few
J: TRBJ2-5
V: TRBV30
length: 16
D: TRBD2

CDR3: CATSTERPTGRRTEAFF
DNA: TGTGCCACCAGCACAGAGCGCCCGACAGGGCGAAGAACTGAAGCTTTCTTT
size: many
J: TRBJ1-1
V: TRBV15
length: 17
D: TRBD1

CDR3: CATSDLVSSGKETQYF
DNA: TGTGCCACCAGCGATTTGGTGTCAAGCGGGAAGGAGACCCAGTACTTC
size: NA
J: TRBJ2-5
V: TRBV24-1
length: 16
D: TRBD2

CDR3: CASSHRGRPTNTEAFF
DNA: TGTGCCAGCAGTCATAGGGGCCGCCCTACCAACACTGAAGCTTTCTTT
size: many
J: TRBJ1-1
V: TRBV6-1
length: 16
D: NA

CDR3: CSAIRSSSYEQYF
DNA: TGCAGTGCCATAAGGTCGAGTTCCTACGAGCAGTACTTC
size: many
J: TRBJ2-7
V: TRBV20-1
length: 13
D: NA

CDR3: CSARGLAGGVDEQYF
DNA: TGCAGTGCTAGGGGACTAGCGGGAGGTGTGGACGAGCAGTACTTC
size: many
J: TRBJ2-7
V: TRBV20-1
length: 15
D: TRBD2

CDR3: CASSFVFSGSYEQYF
DNA: TGTGCCAGCAGCTTTGTGTTTAGCGGGAGCTACGAGCAGTACTTC
size: many
J: TRBJ2-7
V: TRBV7-2
length: 15
D: TRBD2

CDR3: CASSDNLGNTEAFF
DNA: TGCGCCAGCAGCGATAATCTGGGGAACACTGAAGCTTTCTTT
size: many
J: TRBJ1-1
V: TRBV5-1
length: 14
D: NA

CDR3: CAWSVRTEVNSPLHF
DNA: TGTGCCTGGAGTGTCCGAACAGAAGTTAATTCACCCCTCCACTTT
size: many
J: TRBJ1-6
V: TRBV30
length: 15
D: NA

CDR3: CASTTIGWQPQHF
DNA: TGTGCCAGCACCACGATAGGGTGGCAGCCTCAGCATTTT
size: NA
J: TRBJ1-5
V: TRBV6-2/TRBV6-3
length: 13
D: NA

CDR3: CASSLPHRAETQYF
DNA: TGTGCCAGCAGCTTACCCCACCGGGCGGAGACCCAGTACTTC
size: NA
J: TRBJ2-5
V: TRBV28
length: 14
D: NA

CDR3: CSAQGQDWEQYF
DNA: TGCAGTGCTCAAGGACAGGATTGGGAGCAGTACTTC
size: many
J: TRBJ2-7
V: TRBV20-1
length: 12
D: TRBD1

CDR3: CASFPSSTVGIRNTEAFF
DNA: TGTGCCAGTTTCCCCTCATCGACGGTTGGTATAAGGAACACTGAAGCTTTCTTT
size: many
J: TRBJ1-1
V: TRBV2
length: 18
D: NA

CDR3: CASSYGGPYNEQFF
DNA: TGTGCCAGCAGTTACGGGGGCCCCTACAATGAGCAGTTCTTC
size: NA
J: TRBJ2-1
V: TRBV6-5
length: 14
D: NA

CDR3: CSVERTVGGYEQYF
DNA: TGCAGCGTTGAGAGGACAGTGGGGGGATACGAGCAGTACTTC
size: many
J: TRBJ2-7
V: TRBV29-1
length: 14
D: NA

CDR3: CASSHTDRGRYTIYF
DNA: TGTGCCAGCAGCCACACGGACAGGGGAAGATACACCATATATTTT
size: NA
J: TRBJ1-3
V: TRBV7-9
length: 15
D: TRBD1

CDR3: CASSPDIAVKTQYF
DNA: TGTGCCAGCAGTCCTGACATTGCCGTAAAGACCCAGTACTTC
size: NA
J: TRBJ2-5
V: TRBV28
length: 14
D: NA

CDR3: CSAWQETQYF
DNA: TGCAGCGCCTGGCAGGAGACCCAGTACTTC
size: many
J: TRBJ2-5
V: TRBV29-1
length: 10
D: NA

CDR3: CASSNRDRVAKNIKYF
DNA: TGTGCCAGCAGCAACCGGGACAGGGTAGCCAAAAACATTAAGTACTTC
size: many
J: TRBJ2-4
V: TRBV7-2
length: 16
D: TRBD1

CDR3: CASSRVPYTDAFF
DNA: TGTGCCAGCAGCCGCGTACCTTACACTGATGCTTTCTTT
size: few
J: TRBJ1-1
V: TRBV6-1
length: 13
D: NA

CDR3: CASAQGNQPQHF
DNA: TGTGCCAGCGCGCAGGGCAATCAGCCCCAGCATTTT
size: NA
J: TRBJ1-5
V: TRBV28
length: 12
D: NA

CDR3: CASSPQVVEGYEQYF
DNA: TGTGCCAGCAGTCCCCAAGTTGTGGAGGGCTACGAGCAGTACTTC
size: NA
J: TRBJ2-7
V: TRBV12-3/TRBV12-4
length: 15
D: NA

CDR3: CASVPTGTNTEAFF
DNA: TGTGCCAGCGTACCGACAGGGACGAACACTGAAGCTTTCTTT
size: NA
J: TRBJ1-1
V: TRBV6-2/TRBV6-3
length: 14
D: TRBD1

CDR3: CASSLALRFSGNTICF
DNA: TGTGCCAGCAGTTTAGCGCTCCGTTTCTCTGGAAACACCATATGTTTT
size: NA
J: TRBJ1-3
V: TRBV12-3/TRBV12-4
length: 16
D: NA

CDR3: CASSLALQGITEAFF
DNA: TGTGCCAGCAGTTTAGCGTTGCAGGGGATCACTGAAGCTTTCTTT
size: many
J: TRBJ1-1
V: TRBV12-3/TRBV12-4
length: 15
D: NA

CDR3: CASSIYSTGELFF
DNA: TGTGCCAGTAGTATATACAGCACCGGGGAGCTGTTTTTT
size: many
J: TRBJ2-2
V: TRBV19
length: 13
D: NA

CDR3: CASSLGTGVQETKYF
DNA: TGTGCCAGCAGTCTCGGGACAGGCGTCCAAGAGACCAAGTACTTC
size: NA
J: TRBJ2-5
V: TRBV12-3/TRBV12-4
length: 15
D: TRBD1

CDR3: CASADPGQGPYEQYF
DNA: TGCGCCAGCGCTGACCCGGGACAGGGCCCCTACGAGCAGTACTTC
size: many
J: TRBJ2-7
V: TRBV5-1
length: 15
D: TRBD1

CDR3: CATSDFARRSEAFF
DNA: TGTGCCACCAGTGATTTTGCCCGGCGGTCTGAAGCTTTCTTT
size: many
J: TRBJ1-1
V: TRBV24-1
length: 14
D: NA

CDR3: CASSTGTALNQPQHF
DNA: TGTGCCAGCAGCACCGGGACAGCCTTGAATCAGCCCCAGCATTTT
size: NA
J: TRBJ1-5
V: TRBV3-1
length: 15
D: TRBD1

CDR3: CSGGQAHLNTEAFF
DNA: TGCAGCGGGGGACAGGCACATTTGAACACTGAAGCTTTCTTT
size: many
J: TRBJ1-1
V: TRBV29-1
length: 14
D: TRBD1

CDR3: CASSGRDTGELFF
DNA: TGCGCCAGCAGCGGGAGGGACACCGGGGAGCTGTTTTTT
size: many
J: TRBJ2-2
V: TRBV10-2
length: 13
D: TRBD2

CDR3: CASSTGQGGYGYTF
DNA: TGTGCCAGCAGCACCGGACAGGGCGGATATGGCTACACCTTC
size: many
J: TRBJ1-2
V: TRBV7-2
length: 14
D: TRBD1

CDR3: CASSRGGADTEAFF
DNA: TGCGCCAGCAGCCGAGGGGGCGCGGACACTGAAGCTTTCTTT
size: many
J: TRBJ1-1
V: TRBV4-1
length: 14
D: TRBD1

CDR3: CASSHYGTGTNTGELFF
DNA: TGTGCCAGCAGCCACTACGGGACAGGAACAAACACCGGGGAGCTGTTTTTT
size: many
J: TRBJ2-2
V: TRBV13
length: 17
D: TRBD1

CDR3: CASREGGAGGELFF
DNA: TGTGCCAGCAGAGAAGGGGGCGCCGGCGGGGAGCTGTTTTTT
size: few
J: TRBJ2-2
V: TRBV27
length: 14
D: TRBD1

CDR3: CASSASPSGTGTYEQYF
DNA: TGCGCCAGCAGCGCCTCGCCCTCCGGGACAGGGACCTACGAGCAGTACTTC
size: NA
J: TRBJ2-7
V: TRBV5-1
length: 17
D: TRBD1

CDR3: CATSDWPGETQYF
DNA: TGTGCCACCAGTGATTGGCCCGGGGAGACCCAGTACTTC
size: many
J: TRBJ2-5
V: TRBV24-1
length: 13
D: NA